This TCR beta chain was found in a study of a mutant IDH1 vaccine in newly diagnosed glioma. CDR1 MDHEN and CDR2 SYDVKM come from the germline V gene. J gave up 4 bases and V 5 bases, and 7 bases lay outside the gene matches. The CDR3 totals 15 residues. Remarks on this clone: Its specificity is not known.

The table came from immunoSEQ multiplex PCR; TCRdb's copy has only in-frame clones and leaves some out. The sample holds about 32,000 clones, around 80% seen once. As for time point: week 11, during vaccination. All doses held 300 ug of mutant IDH1 20-mer peptide, with topical imiquimod. The receptor was isolated from a man aged 30 to 39 with glioma. The specimen was PBMCs, collected from a glioma patient whose treatment included an IDH1 peptide vaccine. This chain joins TRBV28 and TRBJ1-3, with 8 bases identical to TRBD1. CDR3 residues: CASSTGQVLGNTIYF. Here the CDR3 DNA reads TGTGCCAGCAGTACGGGACAGGTCCTCGGAAACACCATATATTTT.